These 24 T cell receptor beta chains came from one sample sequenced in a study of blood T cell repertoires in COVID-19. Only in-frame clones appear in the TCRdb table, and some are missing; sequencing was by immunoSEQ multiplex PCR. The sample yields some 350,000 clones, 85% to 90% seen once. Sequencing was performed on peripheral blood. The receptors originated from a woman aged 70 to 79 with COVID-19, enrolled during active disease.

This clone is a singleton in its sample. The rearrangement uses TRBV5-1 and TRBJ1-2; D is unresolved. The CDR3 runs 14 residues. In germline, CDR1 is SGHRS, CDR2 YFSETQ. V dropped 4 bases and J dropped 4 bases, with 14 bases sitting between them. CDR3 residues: CASSLAGEPYGYTF. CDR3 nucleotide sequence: TGCGCCAGCAGCCTGGCCGGGGAACCCTATGGCTACACCTTC.

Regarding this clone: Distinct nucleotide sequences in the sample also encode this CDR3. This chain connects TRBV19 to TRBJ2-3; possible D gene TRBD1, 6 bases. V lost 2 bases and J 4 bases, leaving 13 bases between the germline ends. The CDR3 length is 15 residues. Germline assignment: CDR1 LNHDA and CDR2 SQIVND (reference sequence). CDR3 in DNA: TGTGCCAGTAGTATACAGGGGAATGGTGCAGATACGCAGTATTTT. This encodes CASSIQGNGADTQYF.

The CDR3 here is CASSARDREWLNEQFF. CDR3 coding DNA: TGTGCCAGCAGTGCCCGGGACAGGGAATGGCTTAATGAGCAGTTCTTC. The chain carries TRBV6-1 and TRBJ2-1; 9 bases fit TRBD1. Germline V CDR1 and CDR2: MNHNS, SASEGT. V lost 4 bases and J lost 7; bases outside the gene matches: 11. The CDR3 has 16 amino acids.

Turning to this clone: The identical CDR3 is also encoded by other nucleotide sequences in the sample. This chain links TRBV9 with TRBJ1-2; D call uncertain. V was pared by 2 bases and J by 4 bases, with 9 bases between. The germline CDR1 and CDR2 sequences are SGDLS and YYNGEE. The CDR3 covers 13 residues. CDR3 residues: CASSVGDTYGYTF. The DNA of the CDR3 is TGTGCCAGCAGCGTTGGTGACACCTATGGCTACACCTTC.

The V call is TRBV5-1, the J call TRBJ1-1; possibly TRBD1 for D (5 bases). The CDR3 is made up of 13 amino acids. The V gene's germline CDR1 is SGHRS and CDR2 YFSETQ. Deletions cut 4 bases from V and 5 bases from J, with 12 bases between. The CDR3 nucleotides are TGCGCCAGCAGCCCTGCGGGGCAAACTGAAGCTTTCTTT. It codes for CASSPAGQTEAFF.

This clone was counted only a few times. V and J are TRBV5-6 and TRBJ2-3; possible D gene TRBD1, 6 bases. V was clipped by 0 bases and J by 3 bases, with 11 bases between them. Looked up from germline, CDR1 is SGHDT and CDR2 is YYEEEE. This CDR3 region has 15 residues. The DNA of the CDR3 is TGTGCCAGCAGCTTGGAGGTTAGGGGGACAGATACGCAGTATTTT. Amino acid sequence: CASSLEVRGTDTQYF.

The chain's CDR3 is CASSLVPDSLSTDTQYF. The CDR3 coding sequence is TGCGCCAGCAGCTTGGTCCCCGACAGCCTTAGCACAGATACGCAGTATTTT. This rearrangement joins TRBV5-1 to TRBJ2-3, with D maybe TRBD1 (5 bases). Germline CDR1 is SGHRS and CDR2 is YFSETQ. V was cut by 0 bases and J by 0 bases, with 14 bases left in between. The CDR3 spans 17 residues.

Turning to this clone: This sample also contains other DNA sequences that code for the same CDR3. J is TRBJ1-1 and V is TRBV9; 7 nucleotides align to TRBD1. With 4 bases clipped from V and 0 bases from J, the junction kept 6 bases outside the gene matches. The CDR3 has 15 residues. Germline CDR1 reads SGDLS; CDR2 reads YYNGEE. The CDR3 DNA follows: TGTGCCAGCAGCCCCAGGACAGGCTTGAACACTGAAGCTTTCTTT. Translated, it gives CASSPRTGLNTEAFF.

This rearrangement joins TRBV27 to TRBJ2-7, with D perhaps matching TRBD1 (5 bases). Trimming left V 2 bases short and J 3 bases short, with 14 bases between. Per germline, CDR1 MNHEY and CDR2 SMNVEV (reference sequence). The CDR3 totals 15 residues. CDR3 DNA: TGTGCCAGCAGTTTAGGGGCAGGATTAGACTACGAGCAGTACTTC. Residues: CASSLGAGLDYEQYF.

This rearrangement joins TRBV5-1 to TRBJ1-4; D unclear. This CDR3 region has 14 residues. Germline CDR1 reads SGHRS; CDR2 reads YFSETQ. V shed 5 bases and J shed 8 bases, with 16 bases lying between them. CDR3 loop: CASSQTRGEEKLFF. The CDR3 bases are TGCGCCAGCAGTCAGACCCGGGGAGAAGAAAAACTGTTTTTT.

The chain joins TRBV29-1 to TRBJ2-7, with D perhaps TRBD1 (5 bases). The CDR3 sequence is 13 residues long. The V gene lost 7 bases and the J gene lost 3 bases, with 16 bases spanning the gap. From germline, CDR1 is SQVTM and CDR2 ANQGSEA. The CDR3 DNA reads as TGCAGCGCCCTAGACAGAGACTTCTACGAGCAGTACTTC. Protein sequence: CSALDRDFYEQYF.

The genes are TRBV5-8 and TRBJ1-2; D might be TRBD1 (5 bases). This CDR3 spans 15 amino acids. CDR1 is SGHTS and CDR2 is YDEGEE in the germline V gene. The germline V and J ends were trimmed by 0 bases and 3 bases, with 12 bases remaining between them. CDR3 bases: TGTGCCAGCAGCTTGGCCGGGGGGGTTTACTATGGCTACACCTTC. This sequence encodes CASSLAGGVYYGYTF.

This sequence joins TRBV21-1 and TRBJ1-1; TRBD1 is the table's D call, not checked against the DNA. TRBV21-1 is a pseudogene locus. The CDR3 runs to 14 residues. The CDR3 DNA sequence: TGTGCCAGCAGCGGCCGGGACAGGGACACTGAAGCTTTCTTT. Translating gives CASSGRDRDTEAFF.

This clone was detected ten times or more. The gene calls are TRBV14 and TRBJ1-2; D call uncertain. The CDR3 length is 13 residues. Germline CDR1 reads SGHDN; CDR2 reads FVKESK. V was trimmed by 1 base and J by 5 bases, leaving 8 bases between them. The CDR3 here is CASSQVEGYGYTF. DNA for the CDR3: TGTGCCAGCAGCCAAGTGGAGGGTTATGGCTACACCTTC.

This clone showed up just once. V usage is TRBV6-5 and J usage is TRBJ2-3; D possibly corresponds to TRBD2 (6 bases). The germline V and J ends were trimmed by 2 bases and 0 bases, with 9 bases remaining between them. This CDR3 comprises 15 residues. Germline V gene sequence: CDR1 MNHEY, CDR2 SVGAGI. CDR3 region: CASSYAGGSTDTQYF. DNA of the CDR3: TGTGCCAGCAGTTACGCCGGGGGTAGCACAGATACGCAGTATTTT.

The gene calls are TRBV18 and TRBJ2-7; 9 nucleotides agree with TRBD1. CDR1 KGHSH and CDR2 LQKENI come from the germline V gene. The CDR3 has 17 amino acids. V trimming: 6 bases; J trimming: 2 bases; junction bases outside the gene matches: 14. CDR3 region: CASSRTGTGLVPYEQYF. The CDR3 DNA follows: TGTGCCAGCTCTCGGACCGGGACAGGGCTAGTACCCTACGAGCAGTACTTC. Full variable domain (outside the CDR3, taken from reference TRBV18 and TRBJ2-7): NAGVMQNPRHLVRRRGQEARLRCSPMKGHSHVYWYRQLPEEGLKFMVYLQKENIIDESGMPKERFSAEFPKEGPSILRIQQVVRGDSAAYFCASSRTGTGLVPYEQYFGPGTRLTVT.

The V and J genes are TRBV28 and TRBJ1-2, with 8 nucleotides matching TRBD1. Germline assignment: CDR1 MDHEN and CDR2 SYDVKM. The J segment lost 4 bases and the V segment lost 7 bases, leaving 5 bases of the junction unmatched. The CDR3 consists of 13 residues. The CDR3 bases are TGTGCCAGCACCATCACAGGGGGCTATGGCTACACCTTC. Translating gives CASTITGGYGYTF.

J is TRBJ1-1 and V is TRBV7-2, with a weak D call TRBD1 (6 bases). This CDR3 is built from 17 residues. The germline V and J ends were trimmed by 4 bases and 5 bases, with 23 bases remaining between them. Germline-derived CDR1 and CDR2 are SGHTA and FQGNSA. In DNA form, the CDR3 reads TGTGCCAGCAGCTCAAGACATTCCGGGACAAGCAATACTGAAGCTTTCTTT. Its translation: CASSSRHSGTSNTEAFF.

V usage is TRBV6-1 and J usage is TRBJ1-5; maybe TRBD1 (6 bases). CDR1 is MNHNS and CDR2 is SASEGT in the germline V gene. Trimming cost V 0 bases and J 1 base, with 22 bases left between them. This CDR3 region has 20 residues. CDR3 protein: CASSEARQGNVKQSNQPQHF. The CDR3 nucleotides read TGTGCCAGCAGTGAAGCTAGGCAGGGGAATGTAAAGCAGAGCAATCAGCCCCAGCATTTT.

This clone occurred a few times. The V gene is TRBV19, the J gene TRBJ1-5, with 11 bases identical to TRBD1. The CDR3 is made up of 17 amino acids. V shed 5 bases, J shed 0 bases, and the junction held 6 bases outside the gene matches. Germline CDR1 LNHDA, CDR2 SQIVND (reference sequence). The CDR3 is CASSQWDRGVSNQPQHF. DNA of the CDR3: TGTGCCAGTAGTCAATGGGACAGGGGGGTTAGCAATCAGCCCCAGCATTTT.

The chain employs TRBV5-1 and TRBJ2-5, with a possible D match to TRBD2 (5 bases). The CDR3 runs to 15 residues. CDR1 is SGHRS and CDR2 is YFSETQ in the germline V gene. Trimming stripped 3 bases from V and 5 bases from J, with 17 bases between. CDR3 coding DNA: TGCGCCAGCAGCTCAACCCCGGGCGGGTCGGAGACCCAGTACTTC. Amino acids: CASSSTPGGSETQYF.

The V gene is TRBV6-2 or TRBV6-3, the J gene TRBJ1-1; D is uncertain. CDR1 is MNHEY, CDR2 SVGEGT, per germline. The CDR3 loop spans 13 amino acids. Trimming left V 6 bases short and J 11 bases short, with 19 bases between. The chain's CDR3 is CASSDEWQIGAFF. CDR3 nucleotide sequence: TGTGCCAGCAGCGACGAGTGGCAGATCGGGGCTTTCTTT.

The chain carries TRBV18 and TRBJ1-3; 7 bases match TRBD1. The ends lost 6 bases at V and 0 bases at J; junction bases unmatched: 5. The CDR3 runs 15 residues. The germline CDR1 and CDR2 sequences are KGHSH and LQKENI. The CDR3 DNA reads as TGTGCCAGCTCCCGCGAGGGGGCCTCTGGAAACACCATATATTTT. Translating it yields CASSREGASGNTIYF.

CDR3 coding DNA: TGTGCCAGCCGGGATGGGAATCAGCCCCAGCATTTT. Its protein is CASRDGNQPQHF. The V and J genes are TRBV6-5 and TRBJ1-5; D not certain. From germline, CDR1 is MNHEY and CDR2 SVGAGI. This CDR3 has 12 residues. V lost 8 bases and J lost 4, with 9 bases in between.